In this sample, the clone carrying this T cell receptor (beta chain) turned up many times. Antigen specificity is unknown. The TCRbeta library was prepared with unique molecular identifiers. TCRdb re-called the PCR reads with MiXCR, one entry per CDR3 protein. The sample lists over 120,000 distinct CDR3 sequences, 8.5% to 10% occurring once. Germline CDR1 LNHNV, CDR2 YYDKDF (reference sequence). This CDR3 is 14 amino acids long. V was cut by 8 bases and J by 4 bases, with 14 bases left in between. The data stem from a study of T-cell reconstitution after alpha-beta-depleted transplantation in children. The study's findings and limits: Some patients showed high day-60 TCRbeta diversity, which derived from surviving recipient T cells and thymic progenitors. Where alpha-beta T cells came from about two months after transplant was reportedly several hundred expanded graft clones.

The gene calls are TRBV15 and TRBJ1-4; perhaps TRBD1 as D (5 bases). This clonotype was sampled from a female patient between 2 and 10 years old who had a stem cell transplant for congenital amegakaryocytic thrombocytopenia, so the T cells may come from the graft donor. The sample was PBMCs, mostly from graft donor cells, taken 180 days after TCRalphabeta/CD19-depleted stem cell transplant. CDR3 region: CATRLRDGNEKLFF. The CDR3 DNA reads TGTGCCACCCGGCTCCGGGACGGTAATGAAAAACTGTTTTTT. Filled out from reference TRBV15 and TRBJ1-4, the complete variable domain reads DAMVIQNPRYQVTQFGKPVTLSCSQTLNHNVMYWYQQKSSQAPKLLFHYYDKDFNNEADTPDNFQSRRPNTSFCFLDIRSPGLGDTAMYLCATRLRDGNEKLFFGSGTQLSVL.